This TCR beta chain is drawn from a study of cytomegalovirus exposure and HLA in healthy donors. General study points: Earlier findings revealed that most TCR beta V segments proved productive either about 87% or about 30% of the time. V- and J-gene trimming of TCR beta was linked (in a later analysis) to a missense DCLRE1C variant. Whilst most TCR sequences proved rare, a subset of public TCRs occurred across many donors.

The PCR was carried out with 60 Vbeta primers and 13 Jbeta primers. The assay was immunoSEQ multiplex PCR, and TCRdb's table has in-frame clones only and misses some. The data show about 130,000 clones, 74% seen once. To note about this clone: Its antigen remains unknown.

Between the trimmed V and J ends, which lost 0 bases and 8 bases, there was a span of 16 bases. This CDR3 has 15 amino acids. Germline CDR1 MGHRA, CDR2 YSYEKL. V gene TRBV4-1 combines with J gene TRBJ1-2; D remains ambiguous. The sequencing input was PBMCs. This clonotype was sampled from a woman aged 50 to 60 in good health and CMV-seropositive. CDR3 DNA sequence: TGCGCCAGCAGCCAAGATATCGAGTTGCCCCGCGGCTACACCTTC. Its protein product is CASSQDIELPRGYTF.